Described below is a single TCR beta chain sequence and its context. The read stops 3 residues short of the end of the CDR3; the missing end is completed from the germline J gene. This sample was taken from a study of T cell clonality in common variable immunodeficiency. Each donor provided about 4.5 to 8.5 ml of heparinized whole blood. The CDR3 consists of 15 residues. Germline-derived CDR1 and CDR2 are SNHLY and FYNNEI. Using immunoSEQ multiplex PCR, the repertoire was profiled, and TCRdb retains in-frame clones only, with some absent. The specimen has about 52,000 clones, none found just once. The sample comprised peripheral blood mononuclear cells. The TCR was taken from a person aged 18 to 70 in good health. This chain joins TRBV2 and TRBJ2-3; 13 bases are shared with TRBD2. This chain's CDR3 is CASREGLAGWETQYF. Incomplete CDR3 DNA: TGTGCCAGCAGGGAGGGACTAGCGGGATGGGAGACG.